The clone carrying this T cell receptor beta chain was found many times. From 300 to 400 ng of RNA, a library with molecular barcoded alpha/delta and beta/gamma adaptors was made. MiXCR was run by TCRdb on the reads, yielding one entry per CDR3 protein. The table has almost 40,000 distinct CDR3 sequences, 14% seen once. These data come from a study of read filtering for tumor transcriptome and immune sequencing. Study overall: DNase treatment preceded whole-transcriptome library preparation.

This CDR3 contains 15 residues. The germline CDR1 and CDR2 sequences are MNHEY and SVGEGT. The germline V and J ends were trimmed by 5 bases and 3 bases, with 16 bases remaining between them. The chain carries TRBV6-2 or TRBV6-3 and TRBJ1-1, with D tentatively TRBD1 (6 bases). The sample was a population of CD138-negative cells sorted from bone marrow. This clonotype was sampled from a donor at least 40 years old with multiple myeloma. In nucleotides, the CDR3 is TGTGCCAGCAGTCCACCGCCGGGGGCATACACTGAAGCTTTCTTT. Protein product: CASSPPPGAYTEAFF.